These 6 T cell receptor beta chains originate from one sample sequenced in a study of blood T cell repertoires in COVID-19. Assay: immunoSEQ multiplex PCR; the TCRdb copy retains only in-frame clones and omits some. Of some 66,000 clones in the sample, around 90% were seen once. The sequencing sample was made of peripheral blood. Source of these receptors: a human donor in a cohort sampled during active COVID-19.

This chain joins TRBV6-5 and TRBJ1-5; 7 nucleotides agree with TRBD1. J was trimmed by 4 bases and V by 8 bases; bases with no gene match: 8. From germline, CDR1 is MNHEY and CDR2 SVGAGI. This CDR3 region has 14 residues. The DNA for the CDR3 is TGTGCCAGCGCGCTACAGGGGAAGAATCAGCCCCAGCATTTT. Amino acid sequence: CASALQGKNQPQHF.

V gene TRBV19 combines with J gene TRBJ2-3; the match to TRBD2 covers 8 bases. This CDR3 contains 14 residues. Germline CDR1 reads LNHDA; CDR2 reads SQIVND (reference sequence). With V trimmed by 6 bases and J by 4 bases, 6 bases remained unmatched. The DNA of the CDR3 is TGTGCCAGTAGGGGACTAGAGGAGGCAGATACGCAGTATTTT. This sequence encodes CASRGLEEADTQYF.

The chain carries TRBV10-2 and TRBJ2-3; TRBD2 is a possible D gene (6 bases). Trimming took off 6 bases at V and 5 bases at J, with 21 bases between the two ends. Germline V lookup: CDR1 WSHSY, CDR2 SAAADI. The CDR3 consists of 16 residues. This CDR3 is CASSENTGSSGDTQYF. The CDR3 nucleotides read TGCGCCAGCAGCGAGAATACCGGGAGCTCGGGAGATACGCAGTATTTT.

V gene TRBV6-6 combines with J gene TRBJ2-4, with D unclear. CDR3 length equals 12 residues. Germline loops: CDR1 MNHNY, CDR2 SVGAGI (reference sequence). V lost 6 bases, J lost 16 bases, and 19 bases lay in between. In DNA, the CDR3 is TGTGCCAGCAGGGAGTCCTCACGAGTGCGTTACTTC. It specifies CASRESSRVRYF.

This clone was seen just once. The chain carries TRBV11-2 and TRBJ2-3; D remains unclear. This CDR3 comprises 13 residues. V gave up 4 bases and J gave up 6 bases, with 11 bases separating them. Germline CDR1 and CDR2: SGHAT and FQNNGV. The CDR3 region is CASSYRSVDTQYF. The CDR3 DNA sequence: TGTGCCAGCAGCTATAGATCGGTGGATACGCAGTATTTT.

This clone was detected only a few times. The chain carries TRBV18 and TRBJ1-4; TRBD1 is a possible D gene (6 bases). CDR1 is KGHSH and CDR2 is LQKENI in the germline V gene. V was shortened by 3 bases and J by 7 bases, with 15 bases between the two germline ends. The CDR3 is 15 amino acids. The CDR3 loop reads CASSPIGQGSEKLFF. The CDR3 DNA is TGTGCCAGCTCACCGATCGGGCAGGGGAGTGAAAAACTGTTTTTT.